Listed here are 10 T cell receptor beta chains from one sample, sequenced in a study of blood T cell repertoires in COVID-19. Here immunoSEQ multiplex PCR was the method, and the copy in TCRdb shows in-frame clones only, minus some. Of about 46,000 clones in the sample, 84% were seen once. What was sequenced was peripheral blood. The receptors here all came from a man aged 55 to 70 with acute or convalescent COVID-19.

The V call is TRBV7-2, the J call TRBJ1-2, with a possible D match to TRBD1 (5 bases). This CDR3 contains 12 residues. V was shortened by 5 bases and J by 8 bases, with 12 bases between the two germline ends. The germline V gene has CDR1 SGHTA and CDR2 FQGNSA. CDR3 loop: CASSQGSGGYTF. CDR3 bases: TGTGCCAGCAGCCAGGGTTCCGGGGGCTACACCTTC. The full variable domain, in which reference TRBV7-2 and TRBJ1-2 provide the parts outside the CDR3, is GAGVSQSPSNKVTEKGKDVELRCDPISGHTALYWYRQSLGQGLEFLIYFQGNSAPDKSGLPSDRFSAERTGGSVSTLTIQRTQQEDSAVYLCASSQGSGGYTFGSGTRLTVV.

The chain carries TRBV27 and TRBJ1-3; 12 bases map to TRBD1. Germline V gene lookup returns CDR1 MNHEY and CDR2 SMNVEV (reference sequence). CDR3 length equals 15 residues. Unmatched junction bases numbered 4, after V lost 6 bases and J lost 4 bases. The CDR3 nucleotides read TGTGCCAGCAGGGGACAGGGGGCGCGAGGAAACACCATATATTTT. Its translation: CASRGQGARGNTIYF.

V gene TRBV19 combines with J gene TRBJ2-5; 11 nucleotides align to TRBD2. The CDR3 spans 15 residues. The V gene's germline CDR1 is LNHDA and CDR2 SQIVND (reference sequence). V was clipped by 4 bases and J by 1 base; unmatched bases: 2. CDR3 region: CASSRLAGGQETQYF. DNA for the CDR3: TGTGCCAGTAGTAGGCTAGCGGGGGGCCAAGAGACCCAGTACTTC.

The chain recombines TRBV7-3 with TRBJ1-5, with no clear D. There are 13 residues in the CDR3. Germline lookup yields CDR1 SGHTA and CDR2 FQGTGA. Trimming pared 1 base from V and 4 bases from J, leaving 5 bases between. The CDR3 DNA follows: TGTGCCAGCAGCTTAAGCAGAAATCAGCCCCAGCATTTT. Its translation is CASSLSRNQPQHF.

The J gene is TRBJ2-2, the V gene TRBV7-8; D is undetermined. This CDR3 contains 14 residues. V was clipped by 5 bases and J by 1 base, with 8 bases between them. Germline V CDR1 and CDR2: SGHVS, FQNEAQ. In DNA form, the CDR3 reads TGTGCCAGCAGCGGGCATCGGAACACCGGGGAGCTGTTTTTT. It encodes CASSGHRNTGELFF.

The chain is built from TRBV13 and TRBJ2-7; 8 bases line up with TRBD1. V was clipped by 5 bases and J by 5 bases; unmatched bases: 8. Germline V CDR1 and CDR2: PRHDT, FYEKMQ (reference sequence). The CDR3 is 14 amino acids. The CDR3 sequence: CASSPRTGPNEQYF. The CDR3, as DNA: TGTGCCAGCAGCCCTCGGACAGGGCCCAACGAGCAGTACTTC. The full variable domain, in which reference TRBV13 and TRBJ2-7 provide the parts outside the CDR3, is AAGVIQSPRHLIKEKRETATLKCYPIPRHDTVYWYQQGPGQDPQFLISFYEKMQSDKGSIPDRFSAQQFSDYHSELNMSSLELGDSALYFCASSPRTGPNEQYFGPGTRLTVT.

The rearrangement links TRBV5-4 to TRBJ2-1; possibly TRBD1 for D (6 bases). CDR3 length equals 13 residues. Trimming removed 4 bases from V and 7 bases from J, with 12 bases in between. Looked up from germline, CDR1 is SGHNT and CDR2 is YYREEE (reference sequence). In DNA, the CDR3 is TGTGCCAGCAGCCAGCCACAGGGTAATGAGCAGTTCTTC. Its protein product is CASSQPQGNEQFF.

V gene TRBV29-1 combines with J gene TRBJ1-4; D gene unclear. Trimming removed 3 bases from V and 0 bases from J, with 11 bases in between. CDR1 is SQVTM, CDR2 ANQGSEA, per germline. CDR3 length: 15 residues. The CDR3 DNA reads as TGCAGCGTTGAGAGGGCCACTTCAACTAATGAAAAACTGTTTTTT. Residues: CSVERATSTNEKLFF.

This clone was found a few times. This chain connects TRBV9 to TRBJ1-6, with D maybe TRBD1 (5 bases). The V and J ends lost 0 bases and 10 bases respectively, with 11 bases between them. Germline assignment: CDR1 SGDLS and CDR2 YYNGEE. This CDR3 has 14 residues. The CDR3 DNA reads TGTGCCAGCAGCGTAGCCGGGCAGGGCTCACCCCTCCACTTT. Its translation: CASSVAGQGSPLHF. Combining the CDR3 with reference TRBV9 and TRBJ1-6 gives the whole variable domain DSGVTQTPKHLITATGQRVTLRCSPRSGDLSVYWYQQSLDQGLQFLIQYYNGEERAKGNILERFSAQQFPDLHSELNLSSLELGDSALYFCASSVAGQGSPLHFGNGTRLTVT.

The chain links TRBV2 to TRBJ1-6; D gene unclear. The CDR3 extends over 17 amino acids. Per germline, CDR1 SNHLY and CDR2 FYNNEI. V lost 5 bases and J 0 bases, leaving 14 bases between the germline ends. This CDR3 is CASSPRWVRSYNSPLHF. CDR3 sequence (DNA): TGTGCCAGCAGTCCGAGGTGGGTCCGCTCCTATAATTCACCCCTCCACTTT.